This is a list of T cell receptor beta chains from one sample in a study of T cell responses to AZD1222 COVID-19 vaccine. Clones were read by immunoSEQ multiplex PCR, and TCRdb kept only the in-frame ones, dropping some. The sample includes under 150,000 clones, roughly 85% seen only once; the top ten take approximately 8%. The sequencing here drew on peripheral blood, taken 28 days after the second dose of the MenACWY control vaccine. The receptors were sampled from an adult who received the MenACWY meningococcal vaccine as a control. Each CDR3 is given with its conserved first and last residue. A D gene is named only where the DNA matches it firmly. Size is stated for part of the rows, as once, few or many counts, or as a class when the clone is expanded.

v_gene,len,abundance,d_gene,j_gene,CDR3aa,CDR3nt
TRBV14,13,.,TRBD1,TRBJ2-7,CASSLKPGQGKYF,TGTGCCAGCAGCCTAAAGCCGGGACAGGGGAAGTACTTC
TRBV29-1,17,.,TRBD2,TRBJ2-2,CSVGLQGGGSGTGELFF,TGCAGCGTTGGACTCCAGGGTGGCGGGAGTGGGACCGGGGAGCTGTTTTTT
TRBV28,15,.,.,TRBJ2-6,CASSLSLIRANVLTF,TGTGCCAGCAGTTTATCCCTGATTAGGGCCAACGTCCTGACTTTC
TRBV6-1,17,few,TRBD1,TRBJ1-5,CASSEPATGWPNQPQHF,TGTGCCAGCAGTGAACCTGCGACAGGGTGGCCGAATCAGCCCCAGCATTTT
TRBV7-8,16,.,.,TRBJ1-5,CASSLEGQGSRQPQHF,TGTGCCAGCAGCTTAGAGGGGCAGGGAAGTAGACAGCCCCAGCATTTT
TRBV20-1,14,.,TRBD1,TRBJ1-2,CSASNLQGGYGYTF,TGCAGTGCTAGTAACCTACAGGGGGGGTATGGCTACACCTTC
TRBV13,15,.,.,TRBJ2-3,CASSLYAGSTDTQYF,TGTGCCAGCAGCTTGTACGCGGGGAGCACAGATACGCAGTATTTT
TRBV18,13,.,.,TRBJ1-2,CASSLNGVDGYTF,TGTGCCAGCTCACTGAATGGGGTAGATGGCTACACCTTC
TRBV6-5,13,.,.,TRBJ1-5,CASSYGGSQPQHF,TGTGCCAGCAGTTACGGGGGAAGTCAGCCCCAGCATTTT
TRBV9,13,.,.,TRBJ2-2,CASSVWEDGELFF,TGTGCCAGCAGCGTATGGGAAGACGGGGAGCTGTTTTTT
TRBV5-1,14,.,.,TRBJ2-1,CASSLGGIGNEQFF,TGCGCCAGCAGCTTGGGGGGAATAGGGAATGAGCAGTTCTTC
TRBV4-3,15,.,.,TRBJ2-1,CASSQVRNIQSEQFF,TGCGCCAGCAGCCAAGTTCGGAATATACAATCTGAGCAGTTCTTC
TRBV5-1,16,.,.,TRBJ2-7,CASSFQGGGTLYEQYF,TGCGCCAGCAGCTTTCAGGGGGGAGGGACTCTCTACGAGCAGTACTTC
TRBV6-1,14,.,.,TRBJ1-2,CASSEWRISYGYTF,TGTGCCAGCAGTGAATGGCGCATTTCCTATGGCTACACCTTC
TRBV10-3,13,once,.,TRBJ1-2,CAISEGLMGGYTF,TGTGCCATCAGTGAGGGCCTAATGGGAGGCTACACCTTC
TRBV5-1,15,once,TRBD2,TRBJ2-5,CASSWGLASLETQYF,TGCGCCAGCAGCTGGGGACTAGCTTCGCTAGAGACCCAGTACTTC
TRBV5-8,14,.,.,TRBJ2-7,CASSLRAAGKEQYF,TGTGCCAGCAGCTTGAGAGCGGCGGGCAAGGAGCAGTACTTC
TRBV6-5,16,.,TRBD1,TRBJ1-1,CASSSRQGRSDTEAFF,TGTGCCAGCAGTTCTCGACAGGGGCGGTCGGACACTGAAGCTTTCTTT
TRBV5-1,13,.,.,TRBJ2-2,CASRFPNTGELFF,TGCGCCAGCAGGTTCCCGAACACCGGGGAGCTGTTTTTT
TRBV3-1/TRBV3-2,16,.,.,TRBJ2-2,CASSQVIHPNTGELFF,TGTGCCAGCAGCCAAGTAATACACCCGAACACCGGGGAGCTGTTTTTT
TRBV28,15,.,.,TRBJ1-5,CASRLAGVGNQPQHF,TGTGCCAGCAGGCTGGCAGGGGTGGGAAATCAGCCCCAGCATTTT
TRBV7-2,16,once,.,TRBJ1-5,CASSLGTSYSNQPQHF,TGTGCCAGCAGCTTGGGGACATCCTATAGCAATCAGCCCCAGCATTTT
TRBV7-8,14,.,TRBD1,TRBJ1-1,CASSSTGATTEAFF,TGTGCCAGCAGCTCTACAGGGGCGACCACTGAAGCTTTCTTT
TRBV6-5,15,.,.,TRBJ1-3,CASILGGTTGNTIYF,TGTGCCAGCATCTTAGGGGGGACTACTGGAAACACCATATATTTT
TRBV24-1,14,.,TRBD1,TRBJ2-2,CATRTGANTGELFF,TGTGCCACCAGGACAGGGGCGAACACCGGGGAGCTGTTTTTT
TRBV10-3,14,.,.,TRBJ1-1,CAASRGGLNTEAFF,TGTGCCGCCTCTAGGGGGGGATTGAACACTGAAGCTTTCTTT
TRBV9,14,.,TRBD1,TRBJ1-2,CASSVNRGGYGYTF,TGTGCCAGCAGCGTGAACAGGGGTGGATATGGCTACACCTTC
TRBV19,14,.,.,TRBJ1-5,CASSSKNANQPQHF,TGTGCCAGTAGTTCGAAAAATGCCAATCAGCCCCAGCATTTT
TRBV19,15,.,TRBD1,TRBJ2-7,CASSRGGTGYYEQYF,TGTGCCAGTAGTCGAGGGGGGACAGGGTACTACGAGCAGTACTTC
TRBV7-2,15,.,.,TRBJ1-3,CASSSRSAKWNTIYF,TGTGCCAGCAGCTCCCGGTCCGCCAAGTGGAACACCATATATTTT
TRBV7-6,16,once,.,TRBJ2-3,CASSLEGGASTDTQYF,TGTGCCAGCAGCTTAGAAGGGGGGGCGAGCACAGATACGCAGTATTTT
TRBV5-1,15,.,.,TRBJ2-2,CASSLGGGTAGELFF,TGCGCCAGCAGCTTGGGCGGAGGTACGGCCGGGGAGCTGTTTTTT
TRBV5-1,14,.,.,TRBJ2-6,CASSGGPGANVLTF,TGCGCCAGCAGCGGGGGGCCCGGGGCCAACGTCCTGACTTTC
TRBV7-6,12,.,.,TRBJ2-7,CASSPGTYEQYF,TGTGCCAGCAGCCCGGGGACCTACGAGCAGTACTTC
TRBV7-8,12,.,.,TRBJ2-4,CAHEETKNIQYF,TGTGCCCATGAGGAGACCAAAAACATTCAGTACTTC
TRBV11-3,15,.,TRBD1,TRBJ2-1,CASSRGQGSYNEQFF,TGTGCCAGCAGCCGAGGACAGGGGTCCTACAATGAGCAGTTCTTC
TRBV10-3,14,.,.,TRBJ1-1,CAISEYLLNTEAFF,TGTGCCATCAGTGAGTACCTCTTGAACACTGAAGCTTTCTTT
TRBV11-2,15,.,.,TRBJ2-2,CASSLDPRVSGELFF,TGTGCCAGCAGCTTAGATCCGAGGGTCTCCGGGGAGCTGTTTTTT
TRBV7-8,13,.,.,TRBJ1-1,CASGRRDKPEAFF,TGTGCCAGCGGCCGAAGGGACAAACCAGAAGCTTTCTTT
TRBV19,14,.,TRBD1,TRBJ2-6,CASSIMGQTMGLTF,TGTGCCAGTAGTATAATGGGACAGACGATGGGGCTGACTTTC
TRBV6-5,14,.,TRBD2,TRBJ2-5,CANGRGGLSETQYF,TGTGCTAACGGTCGGGGGGGCCTCTCGGAGACCCAGTACTTC
TRBV3-1/TRBV3-2,12,.,.,TRBJ2-5,CASSQGKETQYF,TGTGCCAGCAGCCAAGGAAAGGAGACCCAGTACTTC
TRBV5-1,16,few,.,TRBJ2-6,CASSLAGTSGANVLTF,TGCGCCAGCAGCTTGGCAGGGACCTCTGGGGCCAACGTCCTGACTTTC
TRBV21-1,15,.,.,TRBJ1-2,CASSSGTGPGDGYTF,TGTGCCAGCAGCAGCGGGACAGGGCCAGGGGATGGCTACACCTTC
TRBV28,14,.,.,TRBJ2-5,CASSSDLAQETQYF,TGTGCCAGCAGCTCAGATTTGGCCCAAGAGACCCAGTACTTC
TRBV29-1,13,few,TRBD1,TRBJ2-7,CSVEDDRDLKQYF,TGCAGCGTTGAAGACGACAGGGACCTCAAGCAGTACTTC
TRBV2,14,.,.,TRBJ1-5,CASSVRAGNQPQHF,TGTGCCAGCAGTGTGCGGGCCGGCAATCAGCCCCAGCATTTT
TRBV29-1,15,.,TRBD1,TRBJ1-2,CSVDLSGQGIEGYTF,TGCAGCGTTGATCTCAGCGGACAGGGGATAGAGGGCTACACCTTC
TRBV29-1,12,.,.,TRBJ1-5,CSVVTAREPQHF,TGCAGCGTTGTGACTGCACGTGAGCCCCAGCATTTT
TRBV11-2,14,.,.,TRBJ1-1,CASTSGTGHPEAFF,TGTGCCAGCACCTCGGGGACGGGACACCCTGAAGCTTTCTTT
TRBV11-3,16,.,.,TRBJ1-6,CASSSGGAGINSPLHF,TGTGCCAGCAGTTCGGGAGGGGCAGGGATCAATTCACCCCTCCACTTT
TRBV9,17,.,.,TRBJ2-1,CASSVGVQGPPWNEQFF,TGTGCCAGCAGCGTAGGGGTGCAGGGCCCCCCCTGGAATGAGCAGTTCTTC
TRBV19,15,.,TRBD2,TRBJ2-1,CASSLTSGRNNEQFF,TGTGCCAGTAGTTTGACTAGCGGGAGGAATAATGAGCAGTTCTTC
TRBV24-1,13,.,.,TRBJ2-1,CATSDLRVNEQFF,TGTGCCACCAGTGATTTAAGGGTCAATGAGCAGTTCTTC
TRBV3-1/TRBV3-2,16,few,.,TRBJ2-2,CASSLKTGRGTGELFF,TGTGCCAGCAGCCTCAAAACGGGAAGGGGTACCGGGGAGCTGTTTTTT
TRBV10-2,13,few,.,TRBJ1-1,CASSDRGSTEAFF,TGCGCCAGCAGTGACAGGGGTAGCACTGAAGCTTTCTTT
TRBV7-2,17,.,TRBD1,TRBJ2-7,CASSLQEGPGGSDEQYF,TGTGCCAGCAGCTTACAAGAGGGGCCAGGGGGCTCGGACGAGCAGTACTTC
TRBV9,14,.,.,TRBJ1-1,CASSPRTVNTEAFF,TGTGCCAGCAGCCCCAGGACGGTGAACACTGAAGCTTTCTTT